The source of this TCR beta chain is a study of blood T cell repertoires in COVID-19. Some clones are missing from TCRdb's copy, which holds only in-frame ones; the method was immunoSEQ multiplex PCR. The data hold 53,000 or so clones, with over 70% observed a single time. This clonotype was obtained from a human donor with active or convalescent COVID-19. The donor label of this sample is uncertain. Specimen: peripheral blood.

CDR3 amino acids: CASSELRSNQPQHF. The CDR3 nucleotides read TGTGCCAGCAGTGAGTTGAGATCCAATCAGCCCCAGCATTTT. This rearrangement joins TRBV25-1 to TRBJ1-5; D unclear. Germline V lookup: CDR1 MGHDK, CDR2 SYGVNS. Deletions cut 3 bases from V and 3 bases from J, with 9 bases between. The CDR3 is made up of 14 amino acids.